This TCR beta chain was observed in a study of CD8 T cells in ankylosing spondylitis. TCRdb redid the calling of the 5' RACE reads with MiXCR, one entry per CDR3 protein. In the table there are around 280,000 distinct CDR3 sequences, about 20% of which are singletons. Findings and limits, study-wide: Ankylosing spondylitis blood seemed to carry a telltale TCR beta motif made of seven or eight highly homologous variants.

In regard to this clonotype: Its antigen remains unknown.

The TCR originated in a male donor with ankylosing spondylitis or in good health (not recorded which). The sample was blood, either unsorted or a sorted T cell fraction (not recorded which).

This CDR3 reads CASSESYSWHGGETQYF. DNA of the CDR3: TGTGCCAGCAGTGAATCTTATTCTTGGCATGGCGGCGAGACCCAGTACTTC. This rearrangement joins TRBV25-1 to TRBJ2-5; D is unresolved. Trimming shortened V by 1 base and J by 5 bases, and 20 bases separated the two germline ends. Germline V gene sequence: CDR1 MGHDK, CDR2 SYGVNS. The CDR3 is 17 amino acids.